This T cell receptor beta chain stems from a study of T cell clones after liver transplantation. Across the whole study: Subjects received no induction therapy and standard immunosuppression until randomization at 12-24 months post-transplant.

TCRdb's copy holds only in-frame clones and misses some; the assay was immunoSEQ multiplex PCR. The sample records 70,000 to 80,000 clones, roughly 90% being singletons. Trimming at V came to 3 bases and at J to 4 bases, leaving 7 bases not matched to a gene. CDR1 is SGHNT and CDR2 is YYREEE in the germline V gene (reference sequence). The CDR3 sequence is 15 residues long. The sample in question was CD4+ T cells from blood, obtained before liver transplant. The chain recombines TRBV5-4 with TRBJ2-1, with 7 bases matching TRBD2. This sequence originates from a human donor who received a liver transplant. The CDR3 loop is CASSYGAGEYNEQFF. CDR3 bases: TGTGCCAGCAGCTATGGGGCGGGAGAGTACAATGAGCAGTTCTTC.